This T cell receptor beta chain was sequenced in a study of blood T cell repertoires in COVID-19. Clones were sequenced by immunoSEQ multiplex PCR, and TCRdb holds only the in-frame ones, with some missing. The sample has 150,000 or so clones, under 90% seen once. Across about two dozen US areas, participants ranged in age from about 18 to 90 years. For recovered donors of Cohort 3, there were two negative PCRs, clearance, or symptom resolution. V was trimmed by 4 bases and J by 7 bases, leaving 17 bases between them. The germline gives CDR1 SGDLS, CDR2 YYNGEE. The CDR3 has 14 residues. The sequenced sample was PBMCs or T cells enriched from blood (not recorded which). This sequence was found in a man in his forties or fifties who had recovered from COVID-19. This chain links TRBV9 with TRBJ1-2; possibly TRBD1 for D (6 bases). DNA of the CDR3: TGTGCCAGCAGCCTATTACCGACAGGTGGTGGCTACACCTTC. This encodes CASSLLPTGGGYTF.